Described below is a single T cell receptor (beta chain) sequence and its context. CDR1 is SGHTA and CDR2 is FQGNSA in the germline V gene. The CDR3 extends over 12 amino acids. V was clipped by 5 bases and J by 12 bases, with 14 bases between them. This entry is derived from a study of blood T cell repertoires in COVID-19. TCRdb's table, derived via immunoSEQ multiplex PCR, lists solely in-frame clones and lacks some. The sample holds 200,000 to 250,000 clones, 85% to 90% seen once. The gene calls are TRBV7-2 and TRBJ2-1; D perhaps matches TRBD2 (7 bases). The sequencing input was peripheral blood. The TCR was taken from a man aged 30 to 45 with COVID-19, enrolled during active disease. CDR3 in amino acids: CASSPWGGRQFF. The CDR3 bases are TGTGCCAGCAGCCCCTGGGGGGGGCGGCAGTTCTTC.